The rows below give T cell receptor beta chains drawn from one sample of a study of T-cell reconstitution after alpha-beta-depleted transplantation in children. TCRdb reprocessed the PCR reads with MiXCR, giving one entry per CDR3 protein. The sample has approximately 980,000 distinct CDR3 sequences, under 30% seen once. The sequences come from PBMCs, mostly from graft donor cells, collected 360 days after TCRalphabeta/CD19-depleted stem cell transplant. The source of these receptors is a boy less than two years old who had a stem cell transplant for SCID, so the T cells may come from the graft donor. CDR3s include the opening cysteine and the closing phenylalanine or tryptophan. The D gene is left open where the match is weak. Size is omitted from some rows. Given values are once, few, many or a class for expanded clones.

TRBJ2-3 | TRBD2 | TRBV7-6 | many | TGTGCCAGCAGCTTTCTCTCGGGACTAGCGGGGGCGGTGGCAGATACGCAGTATTTT | CASSFLSGLAGAVADTQYF
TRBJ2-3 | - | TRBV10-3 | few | TGTGCCATCTTAGGGGCCACTAGCACAGATACGCAGTATTTT | CAILGATSTDTQYF
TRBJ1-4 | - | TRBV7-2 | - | TGTGCCAGCAGCCCCCCTAATGAAAAACTGTTTTTT | CASSPPNEKLFF
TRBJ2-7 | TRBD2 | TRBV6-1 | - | TGTGCCAGCAGGTTTAGCGGGGGACCCTCCTACGAGCAGTACTTC | CASRFSGGPSYEQYF
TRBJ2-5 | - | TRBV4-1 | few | TGCGCCAGCAGCCATCCATCCGGGGACTTACAAGAGACCCAGTACTTC | CASSHPSGDLQETQYF
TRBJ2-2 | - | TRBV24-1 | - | TGTGCCACCAGTGACGTCCCCGGGGAGCTGTTTTTT | CATSDVPGELFF
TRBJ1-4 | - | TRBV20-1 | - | TGCAGTGCCAGACCCACGGAGTCGAAACTGTTTTTT | CSARPTESKLFF
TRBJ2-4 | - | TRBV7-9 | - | TGTGCCAGCAGCTTGGGTCCCTGGGCCAAAAACATTCAGTACTTC | CASSLGPWAKNIQYF
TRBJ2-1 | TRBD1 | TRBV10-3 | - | TGTGCCATCAGAGCCGGGACAGGGGCCTACAATGAGCAGTTCTTC | CAIRAGTGAYNEQFF
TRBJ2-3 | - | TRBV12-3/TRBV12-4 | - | TGTGCCAGCAGTTTAAGGGGGGCGCAGCTCTCTAGCACAGATACGCAGTATTTT | CASSLRGAQLSSTDTQYF
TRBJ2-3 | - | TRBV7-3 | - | TGTGCCAGCAGCTTATTTATTGCAGATACGCAGTATTTT | CASSLFIADTQYF
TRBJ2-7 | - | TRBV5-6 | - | TGTGCCAGCAGCTTGACGCAGGCCGAGCAGTACTTC | CASSLTQAEQYF
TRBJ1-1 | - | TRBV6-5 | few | TGTGCCAGCAGTTACCCGCCGGGTTCCCGGCACACTGAAGCTTTCTTT | CASSYPPGSRHTEAFF
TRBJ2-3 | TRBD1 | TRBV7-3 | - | TGTGCCAGCAGCTTAACGGGACAGGGGCCCCTTCCCCCAGATACGCAGTATTTT | CASSLTGQGPLPPDTQYF
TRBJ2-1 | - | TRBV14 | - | TGTGCCAGCAGCCTAAGATTACCAGGGAGGAACAATGAGCAGTTCTTC | CASSLRLPGRNNEQFF
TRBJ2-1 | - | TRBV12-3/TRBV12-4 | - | TGTGCCAGCAGCCTAGGGACGGGTAATGAGCAGTTCTTC | CASSLGTGNEQFF
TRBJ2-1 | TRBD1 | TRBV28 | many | TGTGCCAGCAGAATGGGACAGGGTGTTGCCTACAATGAGCAGTTCTTC | CASRMGQGVAYNEQFF
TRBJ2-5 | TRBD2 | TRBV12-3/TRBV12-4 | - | TGTGCCAGCAGTTTAGGGGGGCGGGGGGGCCTCGAGACCCAGTACTTC | CASSLGGRGGLETQYF
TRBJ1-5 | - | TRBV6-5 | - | TGTGCCAGCAGTCACGGACAGTTCAATCAGCCCCAGCATTTT | CASSHGQFNQPQHF
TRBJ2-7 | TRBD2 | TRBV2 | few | TGTGCCAGCAGTGAGCGGGGGGCTGGGTACGAGCAGTACTTC | CASSERGAGYEQYF
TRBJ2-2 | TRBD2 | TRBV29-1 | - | TGCAGCGTTAGCGGGGGGAACACCGGGGAGCTGTTTTTT | CSVSGGNTGELFF
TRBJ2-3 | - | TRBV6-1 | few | TGTGCCAGCGGAAGCATTTCGGGACACTCCAGAGCTGGCACAGATACGCAGTATTTT | CASGSISGHSRAGTDTQYF